A single sample gave rise to the 21 T cell receptor beta chains below, sequenced in a study of beta chain features in type 1 diabetes. Every bit of the isolated RNA underwent reverse transcription, so sequencing read expressed TCRB transcripts. Sequencing used immunoSEQ multiplex PCR; TCRdb keeps in-frame clones, though not all of them. The table includes around 320,000 clones, about 14% detected once. The sample was central memory CD4+ T cells from blood. These receptors originate from a man aged 30 to 45 in good health.

This chain joins TRBV28 and TRBJ1-5, with D possibly being TRBD1 (6 bases). The germline V gene has CDR1 MDHEN and CDR2 SYDVKM. The CDR3 extends over 15 amino acids. V lost 8 bases, J lost 5 bases, and 19 bases lay in between. The CDR3 sequence: CASHKPRGRDQPQHF. The CDR3 bases are TGTGCCAGCCATAAACCCAGGGGACGAGATCAGCCCCAGCATTTT. Variable domain in full (rest from reference TRBV28 and TRBJ1-5): DVKVTQSSRYLVKRTGEKVFLECVQDMDHENMFWYRQDPGLGLRLIYFSYDVKMKEKGDIPEGYSVSREKKERFSLILESASTNQTSMYLCASHKPRGRDQPQHFGDGTRLSIL.

Only a few counts were recorded for this clone. The chain combines TRBV19 with TRBJ2-2; the D gene is possibly TRBD1 (6 bases). Germline V gives CDR1 LNHDA, CDR2 SQIVND (reference sequence). The CDR3 totals 15 residues. V lost 0 bases and J 7 bases, leaving 12 bases between the germline ends. CDR3 DNA sequence: TGTGCCAGTAGTATAGAGGACAGTGGCCGCGGGGAGCTGTTTTTT. Its translation: CASSIEDSGRGELFF. Complete variable domain (other parts from reference TRBV19 and TRBJ2-2): DGGITQSPKYLFRKEGQNVTLSCEQNLNHDAMYWYRQDPGQGLRLIYYSQIVNDFQKGDIAEGYSVSREKKESFPLTVTSAQKNPTAFYLCASSIEDSGRGELFFGEGSRLTVL.

This clone was recorded a few times. The chain employs TRBV9 and TRBJ2-2; D gene ambiguous. The CDR3 runs 14 residues. V lost 0 bases, J lost 0 bases, and 3 bases lay in between. Germline lookup yields CDR1 SGDLS and CDR2 YYNGEE. The CDR3 loop is CASSVVTNTGELFF. CDR3 sequence (DNA): TGTGCCAGCAGCGTAGTCACGAACACCGGGGAGCTGTTTTTT. Drawing the rest from reference TRBV9 and TRBJ2-2, the complete variable domain is DSGVTQTPKHLITATGQRVTLRCSPRSGDLSVYWYQQSLDQGLQFLIQYYNGEERAKGNILERFSAQQFPDLHSELNLSSLELGDSALYFCASSVVTNTGELFFGEGSRLTVL.

The chain is built from TRBV7-6 and TRBJ1-1; no clear D. Germline V gene sequence: CDR1 SGHVS, CDR2 FNYEAQ. Trimming left V 1 base short and J 4 bases short, with 7 bases between. This CDR3 spans 13 amino acids. CDR3 protein: CASSLGAGTEAFF. CDR3 coding DNA: TGTGCCAGCAGCTTAGGTGCGGGCACTGAAGCTTTCTTT.

This clone was observed many times. The sample contains more than one DNA sequence encoding this CDR3. The V call is TRBV4-2, the J call TRBJ1-2; D ambiguous. The CDR3 length is 13 residues. The V end was cut by 0 bases, the J end by 2 bases, with 4 bases between. Germline CDR1 LGHNA, CDR2 YNFKEQ. CDR3 loop: CASSQDPNYGYTF. The CDR3, as DNA: TGTGCCAGCAGCCAAGATCCCAACTATGGCTACACCTTC.

J is TRBJ2-5 and V is TRBV7-6, with D maybe TRBD2 (5 bases). Germline V gene sequence: CDR1 SGHVS, CDR2 FNYEAQ. The V end lost 5 bases, the J end lost 3 bases, and 28 bases lay between the germline ends. This CDR3 is 19 amino acids long. CDR3 in DNA: TGTGCCAGCAGCCCTCTCTCCGGCGGTGGTCGAGGGTGGGAAGAGACCCAGTACTTC. This codes for CASSPLSGGGRGWEETQYF.

This clone was picked up a small number of times. The chain is built from TRBV2 and TRBJ2-3; 8 nucleotides agree with TRBD1. With 1 base clipped from V and 2 bases from J, the junction kept 2 bases outside the gene matches. This CDR3 comprises 15 residues. Germline V gene sequence: CDR1 SNHLY, CDR2 FYNNEI. Here the CDR3 reads CASSEDRGYTDTQYF. As DNA, the CDR3 is TGTGCCAGCAGTGAAGACAGGGGGTACACAGATACGCAGTATTTT.

The sample holds a few counts of this clone. The V gene is TRBV19, the J gene TRBJ2-5; 11 bases fit TRBD1. The DNA matches TRBJ2-7 better at its end, which makes the J call doubtful. The CDR3 extends over 13 amino acids. From germline, CDR1 is LNHDA and CDR2 SQIVND (reference sequence). CDR3 bases: TGTGCCAGCTCCCGGGACAGGGGGAACGAGCAGTACTTC. It specifies CASSRDRGNEQYF.

This chain uses TRBV11-2 with TRBJ2-2; the D is unclear. The germline gives CDR1 SGHAT, CDR2 FQNNGV. The CDR3 spans 14 residues. Trimming pared 3 bases from V and 4 bases from J, leaving 9 bases between. CDR3 sequence: CASSFGRSTGELFF. CDR3 nucleotide sequence: TGTGCCAGCAGCTTCGGGCGGAGCACCGGGGAGCTGTTTTTT.

This clone was detected many times. The chain recombines TRBV7-7 with TRBJ2-5, with D maybe TRBD2 (6 bases). The CDR3 runs 13 residues. From germline, CDR1 is SSHAT and CDR2 FNYEAQ (reference sequence). Trimming shortened V by 5 bases and J by 9 bases, and 16 bases separated the two germline ends. The CDR3 DNA sequence: TGTGCCAGCAGCGGTGAGGGGACTCGGTCCCAGTACTTC. Its protein is CASSGEGTRSQYF.

This clone has more than one count but fewer than ten. The V call is TRBV4-1, the J call TRBJ2-3, with 8 bases that match TRBD2. Germline loops: CDR1 MGHRA, CDR2 YSYEKL. There are 15 residues in the CDR3. Trimming at V came to 0 bases and at J to 2 bases, leaving 1 base not matched to a gene. CDR3 DNA sequence: TGCGCCAGCAGCCAAGACGGGAGGGCCACAGATACGCAGTATTTT. This sequence encodes CASSQDGRATDTQYF.

There are a few counts of this clone. This rearrangement joins TRBV18 to TRBJ2-5, with 9 bases fitting TRBD2. The CDR3 sequence is 14 residues long. The junction had 4 bases not matched to a gene; V was cut back by 5 bases and J by 3 bases. Germline lookup yields CDR1 KGHSH and CDR2 LQKENI. The CDR3 here is CASSRRLAEETQYF. CDR3 DNA sequence: TGTGCCAGCTCAAGAAGACTAGCGGAAGAGACCCAGTACTTC.

This clone came up many times. The chain employs TRBV7-2 and TRBJ2-1; D is uncertain. The V gene lost 7 bases and the J gene lost 6 bases, with 13 bases spanning the gap. Germline assignment: CDR1 SGHTA and CDR2 FQGNSA. The CDR3 spans 13 residues. CDR3 in DNA: TGTGCCAGCACAGAGAGGTCGGGCAATGAGCAGTTCTTC. It yields the protein CASTERSGNEQFF.

In regard to this clone: Different DNA sequences within this sample yield the same CDR3. The chain uses TRBV5-4 and TRBJ2-5; D perhaps matches TRBD1 (6 bases). The germline V gene encodes CDR1 SGHNT and CDR2 YYREEE (reference sequence). V lost 2 bases to trimming and J lost 1 base, with 6 bases between them. The CDR3 extends over 13 amino acids. The DNA of the CDR3 is TGTGCCAGCAGCTTACAGGGCCAAGAGACCCAGTACTTC. This sequence encodes CASSLQGQETQYF.

The chain recombines TRBV5-1 with TRBJ2-5; D is unresolved. The CDR3 is 16 amino acids. The germline CDR1 and CDR2 sequences are SGHRS and YFSETQ. With 3 bases removed from V and 5 bases from J, the gap between germline ends came to 20 bases. For the CDR3, the DNA is TGCGCCAGCAGCTCTGCCCGTGACTCTCACGGCGAGACCCAGTACTTC. It encodes CASSSARDSHGETQYF. The full variable domain, in which reference TRBV5-1 and TRBJ2-5 provide the parts outside the CDR3, is KAGVTQTPRYLIKTRGQQVTLSCSPISGHRSVSWYQQTPGQGLQFLFEYFSETQRNKGNFPGRFSGRQFSNSRSEMNVSTLELGDSALYLCASSSARDSHGETQYFGPGTRLLVL.

This clone was counted ten times or more. The chain is built from TRBV7-9 and TRBJ2-7, with D perhaps matching TRBD1 or TRBD2 (5 bases each). Germline CDR1 and CDR2: SEHNR and FQNEAQ (reference sequence). This CDR3 has 13 residues. With 5 bases removed from V and 4 bases from J, the gap between germline ends came to 12 bases. CDR3 amino acids: CASSRGTTYEQYV. In DNA, the CDR3 is TGTGCCAGCAGCAGAGGGACGACTTACGAGCAGTACGTC.

This clone was counted between two and nine times. The chain uses TRBV5-6 and TRBJ2-5; TRBD1 aligns across 7 bases. The CDR3 is made up of 13 amino acids. Germline CDR1 SGHDT, CDR2 YYEEEE. After removal of 3 bases from V and 4 bases from J, the junction contained 3 bases not matched to a gene. CDR3 sequence: CASSSTGSETQYF. CDR3 nucleotide sequence: TGTGCCAGCAGCTCGACAGGGTCAGAGACCCAGTACTTC.

This clone was observed a handful of times. Here the CDR3 DNA reads TGTGCCAGCAGCTTAGTCGGGGGCTACAATGAGCAGTTCTTC. Translating it yields CASSLVGGYNEQFF. The rearrangement joins TRBV11-2 to TRBJ2-1, with D possibly being TRBD2 (6 bases). Trimming took 1 base from V and 3 from J, leaving 7 bases between them. CDR3 size: 14 residues. Germline CDR1 is SGHAT and CDR2 is FQNNGV.

This clone occurred a few times. V is TRBV11-2 and J is TRBJ1-5; D is unclear. Trimming cost V 4 bases and J 4 bases, with 8 bases left between them. Germline CDR1 is SGHAT and CDR2 is FQNNGV. The CDR3 runs to 13 residues. The CDR3, as DNA: TGTGCCAGCAGCTCTCGGAGTAATCAGCCCCAGCATTTT. Its protein product is CASSSRSNQPQHF.

This clone was found a few times. The J gene is TRBJ2-4, the V gene TRBV18, with 7 bases fitting TRBD1. The CDR3 loop spans 14 amino acids. Trimming at V came to 2 bases and at J to 3 bases, leaving 1 base not matched to a gene. CDR1 and CDR2 from the germline V gene are KGHSH and LQKENI. CDR3 in DNA: TGTGCCAGCTCACCAGCAGGGGGCAAAAACATTCAGTACTTC. Protein product: CASSPAGGKNIQYF.

The V gene is TRBV19, the J gene TRBJ1-5; possibly TRBD1 for D (5 bases). The V end lost 3 bases, the J end lost 3 bases, and 12 bases lay between the germline ends. Germline CDR1 LNHDA, CDR2 SQIVND (reference sequence). This CDR3 spans 15 amino acids. The DNA for the CDR3 is TGTGCCAGTAGTATCCCAGGGATGGACAATCAGCCCCAGCATTTT. It specifies CASSIPGMDNQPQHF.